The source of this TCR beta chain is a study of shared clonotypes between healthy human individuals. Study-wide findings and caveats: Against clonotypes common to all four donors, non-shared ones had lower generation probabilities.

CD45RO-negative, CCR7-selected cells formed the naive CD8 fraction, which excluded terminally differentiated effector memory CD45RA+ cells. As regards this clone: Its matching antigen is unknown.

For sorted subsets, approximately 180 ng DNA per replicate equaled roughly 30,000 T cell genomes. TCRdb keeps only in-frame clones here, not all; method: immunoSEQ multiplex PCR. This table holds under 2,000,000 clones, about 95% found once. The CDR3 runs to 13 residues. Looked up from germline, CDR1 is MGHRA and CDR2 is YSYEKL. V lost 4 bases and J 6 bases, leaving 9 bases between the germline ends. This sequence joins TRBV4-1 and TRBJ2-2, with D perhaps matching TRBD1 (5 bases). Sample: naive CD8+ T cells sorted from blood. This clonotype was sampled from a man aged 18-30 years in good health. The CDR3: CASSPRRAGELFF. The CDR3 DNA follows: TGCGCCAGCAGCCCCCGCAGGGCCGGGGAGCTGTTTTTT.